The rows below give T cell receptor beta chains drawn from one sample of a study of control samples from healthy donors and cancer patients. TCRdb keeps only in-frame clones here, not all; method: immunoSEQ multiplex PCR. The sample has approximately 60,000 clones; under 95% are singletons. Sequences were obtained from PBMCs. Every receptor here comes from a man aged 30 to 39 with colorectal cancer. The CDR3 runs from the conserved cysteine through the conserved F or W. A D gene is named only where the DNA matches it firmly. Not every row has a clone size; where given, it reads once, few, many or a size class.

>TRBV7-2|TRBJ2-6|NA|NA
TGTGCCAGCAACATAGGGCGATACTCTGGGGCCAACGTCCTGACTTTC
CASNIGRYSGANVLTF
>TRBV9|TRBJ1-5|NA|NA
TGTGCCAGCTCCCCAACCCCTTCCATTCAGCCCCAGCATTTT
CASSPTPSIQPQHF
>TRBV6-5|TRBJ1-1|once|NA
TGTGCCAGCAGTAGGACAGCCCAGGGATCACCCGTTTTT
CASSRTAQGSPVF
>TRBV11-2|TRBJ1-1|NA|NA
TGTGCCAGCAGCCCTCGGGCGGCTGAAGCTTTCTTT
CASSPRAAEAFF
>TRBV7-6|TRBJ2-6|NA|TRBD1
TGTGCCAGCAGCTTAAAGGGGGCCTCTGGGGCCAACGTCCTGACTTTC
CASSLKGASGANVLTF
>TRBV19|TRBJ1-6|NA|NA
TGTGCCAGTAGTAGGGCAGAGGGGGATTCACCCCTCCACTTT
CASSRAEGDSPLHF
>TRBV9|TRBJ1-1|NA|NA
TGTGCCAGCAGCGTAGGGGCAGATGGGGTCACGGAAGCTTTCTTT
CASSVGADGVTEAFF
>TRBV10-2|TRBJ2-7|NA|NA
TGCGCCAGCAGTGGGGCAGGCCCCTCCTACGAGCAGTACTTC
CASSGAGPSYEQYF
>TRBV12-3/TRBV12-4|TRBJ1-2|NA|NA
TGTGCCAGCAGTTTGGCAGGGTATGGCTACACCTTC
CASSLAGYGYTF
>TRBV2|TRBJ1-2|NA|NA
TGTGCCAGCATGATAATTAGGGAGGGAGGCTACACCTTC
CASMIIREGGYTF
>TRBV10-3|TRBJ2-1|NA|TRBD2
TGTGCCATCAGTGAGCCATCGGCGTCGCCCATCGGGAGGTATGAGCAGTTCTTC
CAISEPSASPIGRYEQFF
>TRBV11-2|TRBJ2-1|NA|TRBD2
TGTGCCAGCAGCCTCCGGGACTACACGTTCTTC
CASSLRDYTFF
>TRBV6-6|TRBJ1-6|once|TRBD1
TGTGCCAGCTGTCGACGGGAAGGGACAGGGGAGAATTCACCCCTCCACTTT
CASCRREGTGENSPLHF
>TRBV30|TRBJ1-4|NA|NA
TGTGCCTGGAGTAGCGGCCGAGTTAATGAAAAACTGTTTTTT
CAWSSGRVNEKLFF
>TRBV12-3/TRBV12-4|TRBJ2-1|once|NA
TGTGCCAGCAGTTTGATGGGAAAAGAGTTCTTC
CASSLMGKEFF
>TRBV30|TRBJ2-1|NA|NA
TGTGCCTGGAGTGACGAGGTTAACCAAGAGGTGAGGAATGAGCAGTTCTTC
CAWSDEVNQEVRNEQFF
>TRBV6-5|TRBJ2-7|NA|NA
TGTGCCAGCAGGAGGGGGAGTGAATTCGAGCAGTACTTC
CASRRGSEFEQYF
>TRBV11-2|TRBJ1-1|NA|NA
TGTGCCAGCAGCTTCCCTCCGAACGCTGAAGCTTTCTTT
CASSFPPNAEAFF
>TRBV29-1|TRBJ1-2|NA|TRBD1
TGCAGCGTTGGGGGGACAGCCTCGGGCTATGGCTACACCTTC
CSVGGTASGYGYTF
>TRBV5-4|TRBJ2-5|NA|NA
TGTGCCAGCAGCTTACAGGGGAGGGAGACCCAGTACTTC
CASSLQGRETQYF
>TRBV10-2|TRBJ2-1|NA|NA
TGCGCCAGCAAACCGGGGCTGAATTACAATGAGCAGTTCTTC
CASKPGLNYNEQFF
>TRBV6-5|TRBJ1-4|NA|NA
TGTGCCAGCAGTTCCCTGGCCGAGGGGGGAGAAAAACTGTTTTTT
CASSSLAEGGEKLFF
>TRBV4-1|TRBJ1-5|NA|NA
TGCGCCAGCAGCCAAGGTTGGGGGGGCGGCAATCAGCCCCAGCATTTT
CASSQGWGGGNQPQHF
>TRBV19|TRBJ2-6|NA|NA
TGTGCCAGTACCATTGGGGCAGGGTACGGGTCTGGGGCCAACGTCCTGACTTTC
CASTIGAGYGSGANVLTF
>TRBV29-1|TRBJ1-1|NA|TRBD1
TGCAGCGTAGACGGGACAGGGGGCACTGAAGCTTTCTTT
CSVDGTGGTEAFF
>TRBV19|TRBJ2-1|NA|TRBD1
TGTGCCAGTAGTATAACGCCGGGACAGGGGAATATAGGGCAGTTCTTC
CASSITPGQGNIGQFF
>TRBV4-1|TRBJ2-2|NA|TRBD2
TGCGCCAGCAGCCAAGTAGCGGGGGGCCTGAACACCGGGGAGCTGTTTTTT
CASSQVAGGLNTGELFF
>TRBV6-2/TRBV6-3|TRBJ2-7|NA|NA
TGTGCCAGCAGTAATCCTATGGGCTACCTCGCCTACGAGCAGTACTTC
CASSNPMGYLAYEQYF
>TRBV27|TRBJ1-1|NA|NA
TGTGCCAGCAACCCGACGTTCGCGGGGAACACTGAAGCTTTCTTT
CASNPTFAGNTEAFF
>TRBV2|TRBJ1-5|NA|NA
TGTGCCAGCAGAGAAAGATATAGCAATCAGCCCCAGCATTTT
CASRERYSNQPQHF
>TRBV2|TRBJ1-5|NA|NA
TGTGCCAGCAGTCCCCGAAATCAGCCCCAGCATTTT
CASSPRNQPQHF
>TRBV29-1|TRBJ2-1|NA|TRBD1
TGCAGCGTAGGGACAGGGGGGAGGAATGAGCAGTTCTTC
CSVGTGGRNEQFF